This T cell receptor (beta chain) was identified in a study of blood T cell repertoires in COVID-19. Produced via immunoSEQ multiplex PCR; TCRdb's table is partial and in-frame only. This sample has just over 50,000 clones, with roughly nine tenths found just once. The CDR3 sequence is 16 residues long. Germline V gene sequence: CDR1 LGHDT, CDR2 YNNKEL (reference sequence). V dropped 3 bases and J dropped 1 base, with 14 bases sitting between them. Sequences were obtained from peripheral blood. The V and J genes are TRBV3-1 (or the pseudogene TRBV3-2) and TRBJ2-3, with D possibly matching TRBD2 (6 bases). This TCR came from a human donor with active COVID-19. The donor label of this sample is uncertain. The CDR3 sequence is CASSHRRGGGTDTQYF. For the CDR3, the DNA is TGTGCCAGCAGCCACCGCAGAGGAGGGGGCACAGATACGCAGTATTTT.